This TCR beta chain was captured by sequencing in a study of T cells in Graves' hyperthyroidism and ophthalmopathy. The study, taken as a whole, reports: A 13 V-J signature model discriminated ophthalmopathy versus stable hyperthyroidism.

TCR beta CDR3 sequences were amplified from RNA transcripts. TCR CDR3 regions were first amplified by RT-PCR with HTBI primers. TCRdb ran MiXCR on the multiplex PCR reads and lists one entry per CDR3 protein. There are over 250,000 distinct CDR3 sequences in the sample; 12% to 15% occur only once, and 30% to 40% lies in the top ten. This clonotype occurred many times. The target antigen is unknown. This CDR3 has 17 amino acids. In germline, CDR1 is SGHAT, CDR2 FQNNGV. After removal of 1 base from V and 4 bases from J, the junction contained 6 bases not matched to a gene. This TCR came from a woman in her forties with Graves' ophthalmopathy. The sample consisted of blood. The gene calls are TRBV11-2 and TRBJ2-5; TRBD2 matches at 13 bases. CDR3 protein: CASSLGRTSGSLETQYF. DNA of the CDR3: TGTGCCAGCAGCTTAGGTCGGACTAGCGGGAGTTTAGAGACCCAGTACTTC.